This T cell receptor beta chain is from a study of metastatic and nonmetastatic thyroid tumors. Per germline, CDR1 KGHDR and CDR2 SFDVKD. The CDR3 covers 12 residues. Only a few counts were recorded for this clone. This sequence may be a read error, since a much larger clone differs from it by one base. Thyroid surgery was preceded by no treatment in any patient. TCRdb recomputed clones from the PCR reads via MiXCR. The profile covers about 93,000 clones, with more than 9.5% appearing a single time and 10% to 12% taken by the ten largest. This chain uses TRBV24-1 with TRBJ2-5, with TRBD1 as a possible D gene (5 bases). The sample consisted of blood. This TCR derives from a female donor with papillary thyroid cancer or a benign thyroid nodule (not recorded which). Some clones in this sample may be carry-over from other donors' samples. The CDR3 coding sequence is TGTGCCACCAGTGGCAGGGCGGAGACCAAGTACTTC. Encoded protein: CATSGRAETKYF.